Here is one T cell receptor beta chain with its context. Its antigen is undetermined. The record originates from a study of shared clonotypes between healthy human individuals. Study details: Aged between 18 and 49, the donors were a couple of women and three men.

V was clipped by 1 base and J by 8 bases; unmatched bases: 6. This CDR3 contains 15 residues. The germline V gene has CDR1 SGHAT and CDR2 FQNNGV. The assay ran at deep level. The table came from immunoSEQ multiplex PCR; TCRdb's copy has only in-frame clones and leaves some out. The sample lists over 1.4 million clones; around 97% were seen once. Overall study findings and caveats: The four-donor shared clonotypes exceeded non-shared clonotypes in generation probability, with non-shared ones scoring lower. Researchers found naive subsets generally carried larger estimated richness than memory subsets.

Sequencing was carried out using naive CD4+ T cells sorted from blood. As for subset: CD45RA+ positively selected. The receptor was isolated from a man younger than 45 in good health. The gene calls are TRBV11-2 and TRBJ2-1; TRBD2 matches 9 bases. The CDR3 bases are TGTGCCAGCAGCTTAGTACTAGCGGGCGGCGATGAGCAGTTCTTC. It encodes CASSLVLAGGDEQFF.